These 19 T cell receptor beta chains originate from one sample sequenced in a study of beta chain features in type 1 diabetes. TCRB transcripts that were expressed got sequenced, as all of the isolated RNA had been reverse transcribed. Sequencing was performed with immunoSEQ multiplex PCR; in TCRdb, only in-frame clones are kept and a portion is missing. The sample yields 860,000 or so clones, roughly 15% seen once. Sample: naive CD4+ T cells from blood. These receptors all stem from a woman between 18 and 29 years old in good health.

The chain is built from TRBV28 and TRBJ1-4; 8 bases are shared with TRBD1. Losses at the gene ends were 3 bases for V and 5 bases for J; bases not matched to a gene: 5. The germline CDR1 and CDR2 sequences are MDHEN and SYDVKM. This CDR3 is 15 amino acids long. The CDR3: CASSFPGGRNEKLFF. DNA for the CDR3: TGTGCCAGCAGTTTCCCAGGGGGCCGAAATGAAAAACTGTTTTTT.

The chain joins TRBV5-4 to TRBJ2-6; unclear D gene. This CDR3 contains 17 residues. CDR1 and CDR2 (germline): SGHNT, YYREEE (reference sequence). The ends were cut back, 4 bases at V and 2 bases at J, with 16 bases in the middle. CDR3 DNA sequence: TGTGCCAGCAGCCCCTGGGCTGCGGATACTGGGGCCAACGTCCTGACTTTC. Its translation: CASSPWAADTGANVLTF.

The chain recombines TRBV11-3 with TRBJ2-7; a possible D gene is TRBD2 (6 bases). V lost 5 bases and J 3 bases, leaving 14 bases between the germline ends. The CDR3 sequence is 14 residues long. Germline V gives CDR1 SGHNT, CDR2 YENEEA. The CDR3 reads CASSQGPGGYEQYF. As DNA, the CDR3 is TGTGCCAGCAGCCAAGGGCCCGGGGGCTACGAGCAGTACTTC.

This chain connects TRBV6-6 to TRBJ1-3, with TRBD1 matching over 7 bases. The J segment lost 3 bases and the V segment lost 4 bases, leaving 3 bases of the junction unmatched. This CDR3 contains 14 residues. Germline CDR1 MNHNY, CDR2 SVGAGI (reference sequence). The CDR3 bases are TGTGCCAGCAGTTTCCGACAGGGTGGAAACACCATATATTTT. Its protein product is CASSFRQGGNTIYF.

The chain uses TRBV7-8 and TRBJ2-5, with D possibly being TRBD2 (5 bases). Per the germline V gene, CDR1 is SGHVS and CDR2 is FQNEAQ. This CDR3 has 17 residues. V was cut by 0 bases and J by 1 base, with 15 bases left in between. DNA of the CDR3: TGTGCCAGCAGCTTAGCGCGTTGGAGGTTGTTCCAAGAGACCCAGTACTTC. Its translation is CASSLARWRLFQETQYF.

This clone showed up just a few times. J is TRBJ2-1 and V is TRBV25-1; TRBD2 aligns across 14 bases. J gave up 8 bases and V 2 bases, and 8 bases lay outside the gene matches. CDR3 length: 17 amino acids. CDR1 and CDR2 from the germline V gene are MGHDK and SYGVNS. As DNA, the CDR3 is TGTGCCAGCAGTGAAAGGGAGACTAGCGGGAGGGGAGATGAGCAGTTCTTC. It translates to CASSERETSGRGDEQFF.

The table lists this clone with a few counts. The V gene is TRBV19, the J gene TRBJ2-7; 9 bases line up with TRBD2. J was trimmed by 7 bases and V by 6 bases; bases with no gene match: 10. The CDR3 consists of 14 residues. Germline CDR1 reads LNHDA; CDR2 reads SQIVND (reference sequence). CDR3 protein: CASSNSGSALEQYF. CDR3 sequence (DNA): TGTGCCAGTAGCAATAGCGGGAGCGCCTTGGAGCAGTACTTC.

A few counts support this clone. CDR3: CASLGLASTDTQYF. CDR3 DNA sequence: TGTGCCAGCCTGGGGCTAGCGAGCACAGATACGCAGTATTTT. This chain connects TRBV2 to TRBJ2-3, with TRBD2 as a possible D gene (6 bases). CDR3 length equals 14 residues. CDR1 and CDR2 from the germline V gene are SNHLY and FYNNEI. The germline V and J ends were trimmed by 8 bases and 0 bases, with 12 bases remaining between them.

The rearrangement joins TRBV27 to TRBJ2-5, with D tentatively TRBD1 or TRBD2 (5 bases each). CDR3 length: 14 amino acids. Germline V lookup: CDR1 MNHEY, CDR2 SMNVEV (reference sequence). V was pared by 4 bases and J by 3 bases, with 12 bases between. The CDR3 DNA follows: TGTGCCAGCAGTTATTCTGGGACGGAAGAGACCCAGTACTTC. Translating it yields CASSYSGTEETQYF.

The chain employs TRBV28 and TRBJ1-2; 7 nucleotides match TRBD1. The V gene end was trimmed by 6 bases and the J gene end by 2 bases; junction bases not matched to a gene: 9. The CDR3 extends over 15 amino acids. Germline CDR1 and CDR2: MDHEN and SYDVKM. The CDR3 sequence: CASRPRDRKNYGYTF. The CDR3 region has the DNA TGTGCCAGCAGGCCCCGGGACAGAAAGAACTATGGCTACACCTTC.

This chain links TRBV11-2 with TRBJ2-3; TRBD1 or TRBD2 may be the D gene (5 bases each). CDR3 length equals 13 residues. Germline CDR1 reads SGHAT; CDR2 reads FQNNGV. Trimming took off 6 bases at V and 4 bases at J, with 11 bases between the two ends. The CDR3 here is CASSPGSSDTQYF. DNA for the CDR3: TGTGCCAGCAGTCCAGGGAGCTCAGATACGCAGTATTTT.

This chain connects TRBV29-1 to TRBJ2-3; 10 positions agree with TRBD2. The V gene end was trimmed by 4 bases and the J gene end by 2 bases; junction bases not matched to a gene: 12. The germline V gene has CDR1 SQVTM and CDR2 ANQGSEA. This CDR3 is built from 17 residues. The CDR3 sequence is CSVGLRGTSVNTDTQYF. The CDR3 DNA is TGCAGCGTTGGCCTAAGGGGGACTAGCGTAAACACAGATACGCAGTATTTT.

This clone has only a few counts. The gene calls are TRBV5-4 and TRBJ2-3; 8 bases map to TRBD2. Trimming removed 1 base from V and 1 base from J; junction bases left unmatched: 5. Germline V lookup: CDR1 SGHNT, CDR2 YYREEE (reference sequence). This CDR3 spans 16 amino acids. The DNA of the CDR3 is TGTGCCAGCAGCTTGTTGGCGGGAGGCGGCACAGATACGCAGTATTTT. Protein: CASSLLAGGGTDTQYF.

The chain has TRBV27 and TRBJ1-2, with D unresolved. The CDR3 contains 13 residues. From germline, CDR1 is MNHEY and CDR2 SMNVEV (reference sequence). Trimming left V 6 bases short and J 2 bases short, with 10 bases between. CDR3 nucleotide sequence: TGTGCCAGCAGGGGAACAACAAACTATGGCTACACCTTC. Translation gives CASRGTTNYGYTF.

The chain has TRBV18 and TRBJ2-1, with TRBD2 identical over 9 bases. CDR1 and CDR2 (germline): KGHSH, LQKENI. The CDR3 length is 16 residues. After removal of 3 bases from V and 7 bases from J, the junction contained 10 bases not matched to a gene. The CDR3 nucleotides are TGTGCCAGCTCACCTCGGGGAGCGGGAGGAAGTAATGAGCAGTTCTTC. Residues: CASSPRGAGGSNEQFF.

In its sample, this clone was seen a few times. V and J are TRBV7-9 and TRBJ1-1; D is perhaps TRBD1 (6 bases). Trimming shortened V by 5 bases and J by 4 bases, and 14 bases separated the two germline ends. The CDR3 contains 14 residues. The germline gives CDR1 SEHNR, CDR2 FQNEAQ (reference sequence). The CDR3: CASSEITGSTEAFF. CDR3 DNA sequence: TGTGCCAGCAGCGAGATCACAGGGAGCACTGAAGCTTTCTTT.

This clone appeared a few times. The chain employs TRBV18 and TRBJ2-7; D not resolved. V lost 5 bases, J lost 1 base, and 18 bases lay in between. The CDR3 loop spans 16 amino acids. CDR1 is KGHSH and CDR2 is LQKENI in the germline V gene. The CDR3 sequence is CASSDQEGKWSYEQYF. CDR3 in DNA: TGTGCCAGCTCAGACCAAGAAGGGAAGTGGTCCTACGAGCAGTACTTC.

The V call is TRBV9, the J call TRBJ2-3; possibly TRBD2 for D (6 bases). Germline loops: CDR1 SGDLS, CDR2 YYNGEE. V lost 0 bases and J 0 bases, leaving 11 bases between the germline ends. The CDR3 extends over 16 amino acids. The CDR3 protein is CASSVAPSGSTDTQYF. For the CDR3, the DNA is TGTGCCAGCAGCGTAGCCCCCAGCGGGAGCACAGATACGCAGTATTTT. The entire variable domain, with the rest obtained from reference TRBV9 and TRBJ2-3, is as follows: DSGVTQTPKHLITATGQRVTLRCSPRSGDLSVYWYQQSLDQGLQFLIQYYNGEERAKGNILERFSAQQFPDLHSELNLSSLELGDSALYFCASSVAPSGSTDTQYFGPGTRLTVL.

The chain links TRBV28 to TRBJ1-2; D remains unclear. Germline loops: CDR1 MDHEN, CDR2 SYDVKM. Trimming cost V 6 bases and J 8 bases, with 10 bases left between them. This CDR3 region has 11 residues. Here the CDR3 reads CASSFSAGYTF. The CDR3 DNA follows: TGTGCCAGCAGCTTCTCGGCGGGCTACACCTTC.